The rows below give T cell receptor beta chains drawn from one sample of a study of cytomegalovirus exposure and HLA in healthy donors. Produced via immunoSEQ multiplex PCR; TCRdb's table is partial and in-frame only. This table has some 190,000 clones, 75% to 80% appearing once. The specimen sequenced was PBMCs. Receptors originate from a female donor in good health and CMV-seronegative. Both conserved end residues are part of each CDR3. D genes are given only for firm matches. Clone size appears in some rows only: once, few, many, or a class for an expanded clone.

clone size	D gene	J gene	V gene	CDR3 protein	CDR3 DNA
-	-	TRBJ2-5	TRBV7-3	CASSRIGAAQETQYF	TGTGCCAGCAGCCGGATAGGGGCAGCACAAGAGACCCAGTACTTC
-	TRBD2	TRBJ2-7	TRBV7-9	CASSSSGSLAYEQYF	TGTGCCAGCAGCTCTAGCGGGAGTTTGGCCTACGAGCAGTACTTC
-	-	TRBJ2-3	TRBV9	CASSVPGGTQYF	TGTGCCAGCAGCGTCCCCGGGGGTACGCAGTATTTT
-	-	TRBJ1-3	TRBV6-1	CASSVDFAGLGNTIYF	TGTGCCAGCAGTGTTGATTTTGCAGGTCTAGGAAACACCATATATTTT
-	-	TRBJ1-4	TRBV15	CATSRERAVRKLFF	TGTGCCACCAGCAGAGAGCGGGCGGTACGAAAACTGTTTTTT
-	-	TRBJ1-3	TRBV7-9	CASSPGGNTIYF	TGTGCCAGCAGCCCAGGGGGAAACACCATATATTTT
few	-	TRBJ2-5	TRBV19	CASSPPGLLDQYF	TGTGCCAGTAGTCCTCCGGGACTCCTAGACCAGTACTTC
-	TRBD2	TRBJ2-1	TRBV2	CASSPSASGIYEQFF	TGTGCCAGCAGTCCCTCGGCTAGCGGGATATATGAGCAGTTCTTC
-	-	TRBJ2-5	TRBV5-1	CASSLGQIPQETQYF	TGCGCCAGCAGCTTAGGACAGATACCTCAAGAGACCCAGTACTTC
-	TRBD1	TRBJ1-6	TRBV7-8	CASSLGTGNSPLHF	TGTGCCAGCAGCTTAGGGACAGGGAATTCACCCCTCCACTTT
few	TRBD1	TRBJ2-1	TRBV6-1	CASSTRTGGYNEQFF	TGTGCCAGCAGCACAAGGACAGGGGGCTACAATGAGCAGTTCTTC
-	-	TRBJ2-1	TRBV7-2	CASSLLSGLQLQNEQFF	TGTGCCAGCAGCCTACTTAGCGGTCTACAGCTACAGAATGAGCAGTTCTTC
-	TRBD1	TRBJ1-5	TRBV19	CASSTGQGAGQPQHF	TGTGCCAGTAGTACTGGACAGGGGGCTGGGCAGCCCCAGCATTTT
-	-	TRBJ1-4	TRBV5-1	CASSLWGRDSATNEKLFF	TGCGCCAGCAGCTTGTGGGGCAGGGATTCTGCAACTAATGAAAAACTGTTTTTT
-	TRBD1	TRBJ1-6	TRBV27	CASSSQGVSVSPLHF	TGTGCCAGCAGTTCCCAGGGGGTGAGTGTTTCACCCCTCCACTTT
-	TRBD1	TRBJ1-6	TRBV29-1	CSVGQGQNSPLHF	TGCAGCGTCGGACAGGGTCAGAATTCACCCCTCCACTTT
-	TRBD2	TRBJ2-1	TRBV30	CAWSVGLGNEQFF	TGTGCCTGGAGTGTTGGACTAGGCAATGAGCAGTTCTTC
-	-	TRBJ1-3	TRBV19	CASSASPGNTIYF	TGTGCCAGTAGTGCCAGTCCTGGAAACACCATATATTTT
-	-	TRBJ2-1	TRBV19	CASSINGVGMGEQFF	TGTGCCAGTAGTATCAACGGGGTGGGTATGGGTGAGCAGTTCTTC
-	TRBD1	TRBJ1-2	TRBV5-5	CASSPTGGRDGYTF	TGTGCCAGCAGCCCGACAGGGGGCAGAGATGGCTACACCTTC
-	-	TRBJ1-1	TRBV18	CASSPTTGGDTEAFF	TGTGCCAGCTCACCTACGACAGGTGGGGACACTGAAGCTTTCTTT
-	TRBD2	TRBJ2-7	TRBV28	CASSLLAGSYEQYF	TGTGCCAGCAGTTTACTAGCGGGATCCTACGAGCAGTACTTC
-	-	TRBJ2-7	TRBV27	CASSPRQVGYGSYEQYF	TGTGCCAGCAGTCCCAGACAGGTCGGTTATGGCTCCTACGAGCAGTACTTC
-	TRBD1	TRBJ2-2	TRBV6-1	CASSVGTANTGELFF	TGTGCCAGCAGTGTTGGGACAGCAAACACCGGGGAGCTGTTTTTT
-	-	TRBJ1-6	TRBV7-9	CASSFGGQNSPLHF	TGTGCCAGCAGCTTCGGGGGGCAGAATTCACCCCTCCACTTT
-	-	TRBJ2-5	TRBV19	CASSGQSGETQYF	TGTGCCAGTAGTGGACAGAGTGGGGAGACCCAGTACTTC
-	TRBD2	TRBJ2-2	TRBV5-4	CASSSPLLAGAGTGELFF	TGTGCCAGCAGCTCCCCCCTACTAGCGGGAGCTGGTACCGGGGAGCTGTTTTTT
few	-	TRBJ1-2	TRBV7-9	CASSVFKGDDGYTF	TGTGCCAGCAGCGTGTTCAAGGGGGATGATGGCTACACCTTC